This T cell receptor (beta chain) was sequenced in a study of T cell responses to AZD1222 COVID-19 vaccine. Study background: Recipients boosted at about 4 weeks or about 12 weeks are pooled. Study-wide results and limits: Targets within unmutated variant regions were reportedly found for nearly half of spike-specific TCRs. The donor cohort was predominantly white British with a female majority, and clonal diversity may have been underestimated.

The repertoire was sequenced with immunoSEQ multiplex PCR; TCRdb's copy has only in-frame clones and lacks some. In the table there are 95,000 to 150,000 clones, approximately 92% of which are singletons. This clone was recorded once. The antigen remains undetermined. The sequence came from an adult in good health. The input for sequencing was peripheral blood, taken on day 0 of AZD1222 vaccination.

The CDR3 coding sequence is TGTGCCAGCAGTTTACTCTCGAATTTTTATAATTCACCCCTCCACTTT. Amino acid sequence: CASSLLSNFYNSPLHF. This chain connects TRBV28 to TRBJ1-6; D not resolved. The CDR3 sequence is 16 residues long. The germline V and J ends were trimmed by 2 bases and 4 bases, with 12 bases remaining between them. Germline values: CDR1 MDHEN, CDR2 SYDVKM.